A single sample is the source of the 16 T cell receptor beta chains below, sequenced in a study of T cells after yellow fever vaccination. TCRdb recomputed calls from the 5' RACE reads with MiXCR, one row per CDR3 protein. The data hold under 700,000 distinct CDR3 sequences, with around a sixth observed a single time. Sequenced here: PBMCs, sampled 4 to 5 days after the first yellow fever vaccination. These receptors originate from a man aged 18-30 years who received the YFV17D yellow fever vaccine.

The sample holds a few counts of this clonotype. The chain carries TRBV29-1 and TRBJ2-4; TRBD2 matches at 10 bases. Trimming removed 4 bases from V and 1 base from J; junction bases left unmatched: 13. The germline V gene has CDR1 SQVTM and CDR2 ANQGSEA. There are 18 residues in the CDR3. CDR3 loop: CSVVGATSGASAKNIQYF. DNA for the CDR3: TGCAGCGTTGTAGGGGCCACTAGCGGGGCGTCGGCCAAAAACATTCAGTACTTC.

Points on this clonotype: One junction end disagrees with the germline gene, perhaps due to a read error. V is TRBV30 and J is TRBJ2-7; either TRBD1 or TRBD2 may fit D (5 bases each). CDR1 GTSNPN and CDR2 SVGIG come from the germline V gene (reference sequence). The CDR3 loop spans 13 amino acids. The CDR3 DNA is TGCCCCACCCACCGAGGGGACTCCTACGAGCAGTACTTC. This codes for CPTHRGDSYEQYF.

This chain connects TRBV11-1 to TRBJ2-5, with 11 bases that match TRBD2. The CDR3 runs 17 residues. V lost 4 bases and J lost 3; bases outside the gene matches: 10. CDR1 is SGHAT, CDR2 FQDESV, per germline (reference sequence). CDR3 in amino acids: CASSSVGTSGAKETQYF. The CDR3 region has the DNA TGTGCCAGCAGCTCAGTCGGGACTAGCGGAGCGAAAGAGACCCAGTACTTC.

The table lists this clonotype with a few counts. The genes are TRBV14 and TRBJ2-5, with TRBD2 matching over 8 bases. The trim removed 5 bases at V and 5 bases at J, leaving 16 bases unmatched. The length of the CDR3 is 17 residues. In germline, CDR1 is SGHDN, CDR2 FVKESK. The DNA of the CDR3 is TGTGCCAGCAGCTATTACAGCCGGTTTAGCGGGGAGGAGACCCAGTACTTC. Translation gives CASSYYSRFSGEETQYF.

The count of this clonotype is one. This chain links TRBV11-2 with TRBJ2-1; D is perhaps TRBD1 or TRBD2 (5 bases each). Germline CDR1 SGHAT, CDR2 FQNNGV. Trimming pared 5 bases from V and 3 bases from J, leaving 11 bases between. The CDR3 runs 14 residues. The CDR3 DNA follows: TGTGCCAGCAGCCCCCTGGGGGACTACAATGAGCAGTTCTTC. Encoded protein: CASSPLGDYNEQFF.

J is TRBJ2-3 and V is TRBV4-1; 10 nucleotides align to TRBD2. The V gene end was trimmed by 0 bases and the J gene end by 5 bases; junction bases not matched to a gene: 5. Germline CDR1 reads MGHRA; CDR2 reads YSYEKL. The CDR3 extends over 16 amino acids. CDR3 sequence: CASSQDERLAGDTQYF. The CDR3 DNA reads as TGCGCCAGCAGCCAAGATGAGCGACTAGCGGGAGATACGCAGTATTTT.

V is TRBV4-3 and J is TRBJ1-1; TRBD1 agrees at 8 bases. After removal of 4 bases from V and 6 bases from J, the junction contained 16 bases not matched to a gene. Germline V lookup: CDR1 LGHNA, CDR2 YSLEER. This CDR3 region has 17 residues. This CDR3 reads CASSRSLQGAEGAEAFF. CDR3 nucleotide sequence: TGCGCCAGCAGCCGATCCCTCCAGGGGGCAGAAGGCGCTGAAGCTTTCTTT.

This clonotype was seen many times. The chain uses TRBV5-1 and TRBJ2-5; D is perhaps TRBD1 (6 bases). The CDR3 contains 14 residues. Germline assignment: CDR1 SGHRS and CDR2 YFSETQ. The germline V and J ends were trimmed by 1 base and 3 bases, with 10 bases remaining between them. The CDR3 DNA is TGCGCCAGCAGCTTGTTCAGGGGAAAAGAGACCCAGTACTTC. Protein sequence: CASSLFRGKETQYF.

The chain employs TRBV5-1 and TRBJ2-2; 9 nucleotides match TRBD1. This CDR3 has 14 amino acids. V was clipped by 3 bases and J by 4 bases; unmatched bases: 1. Per the germline V gene, CDR1 is SGHRS and CDR2 is YFSETQ. The CDR3 is CASSWDRATGELFF. The CDR3 nucleotides are TGCGCCAGCAGCTGGGACAGGGCCACCGGGGAGCTGTTTTTT.

V and J are TRBV6-2 or TRBV6-3 and TRBJ1-1, with D tentatively TRBD1 (6 bases). V lost 6 bases and J lost 7, with 15 bases in between. This CDR3 comprises 13 residues. The germline gives CDR1 MNHEY, CDR2 SVGEGT. CDR3 in DNA: TGTGCCAGCAGCATCAGGGGCAGAGATGAAGCTTTCTTT. Translated: CASSIRGRDEAFF.

This clonotype was counted a few times. V is TRBV6-1 and J is TRBJ1-5; no reliable D call. This CDR3 spans 13 amino acids. V was trimmed by 5 bases and J by 5 bases, leaving 10 bases between them. CDR1 and CDR2 (germline): MNHNS, SASEGT. The CDR3 coding sequence is TGTGCCAGCAGTCCCCGGAGTTATCAGCCCCAGCATTTT. This encodes CASSPRSYQPQHF.

Concerning this clonotype: This may come from a read error, since a much larger clone is one base off. The final CDR3 position lacks the conserved phenylalanine or tryptophan, pointing to a likely read error. The chain is built from TRBV7-9 and TRBJ2-7; D unclear. The germline gives CDR1 SEHNR, CDR2 FQNEAQ (reference sequence). CDR3 length: 11 amino acids. V was cut by 4 bases and J by 3 bases, with 4 bases left in between. CDR3 protein: CASSSVYEQYS. CDR3 sequence (DNA): TGTGCCAGCAGCTCTGTCTACGAGCAGTACTCC.

This clonotype was recorded a few times. The gene calls are TRBV7-2 and TRBJ2-3; 7 nucleotides line up with TRBD1. With 5 bases clipped from V and 4 bases from J, the junction kept 6 bases outside the gene matches. CDR3 size: 14 residues. Germline CDR1 and CDR2: SGHTA and FQGNSA. The CDR3 loop is CASSPRQGADTQYF. The CDR3 DNA reads TGTGCCAGCAGCCCGCGACAGGGTGCAGATACGCAGTATTTT.

This clonotype has more than one count but fewer than ten. The chain is built from TRBV27 and TRBJ2-1, with 7 positions matching TRBD1. The CDR3 is made up of 16 amino acids. V shed 1 base, J shed 1 base, and the junction held 4 bases outside the gene matches. Per the germline V gene, CDR1 is MNHEY and CDR2 is SMNVEV (reference sequence). The CDR3 sequence: CASSLLGRGSYNEQFF. The CDR3 nucleotides read TGTGCCAGCAGTTTATTGGGCAGGGGGTCCTACAATGAGCAGTTCTTC.

The V and J genes are TRBV6-5 and TRBJ2-5; 16 nucleotides agree with TRBD2. V lost 4 bases to trimming and J lost 6 bases; unmatched junction nucleotides: 8. The CDR3 is 17 residues long. Per the germline V gene, CDR1 is MNHEY and CDR2 is SVGAGI. The CDR3 sequence is CASSSGLAGGPVKTQYF. Written as DNA, the CDR3 is TGTGCCAGCAGTTCGGGACTAGCGGGGGGGCCGGTCAAGACCCAGTACTTC.

This clonotype was seen at least ten times. J is TRBJ2-1 and V is TRBV7-2; 10 bases are shared with TRBD2. V dropped 2 bases and J dropped 9; count of bases not matched to a gene: 4. The V gene's germline CDR1 is SGHTA and CDR2 FQGNSA. The CDR3 loop spans 14 amino acids. The CDR3 sequence: CASSLPPSGGEQFF. The CDR3 nucleotides are TGTGCCAGCAGCTTACCCCCTAGCGGGGGTGAGCAGTTCTTC.